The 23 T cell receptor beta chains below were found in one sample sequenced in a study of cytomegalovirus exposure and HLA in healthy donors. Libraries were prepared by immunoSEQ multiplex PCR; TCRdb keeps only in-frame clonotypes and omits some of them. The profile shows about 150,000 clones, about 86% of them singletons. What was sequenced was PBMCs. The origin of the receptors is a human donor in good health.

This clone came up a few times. The DNA of the CDR3 is TGTGCCTGGAGGTCGGAACAGCGGAGCTACGAGCAGTACTTC. This encodes CAWRSEQRSYEQYF. The chain has TRBV30 and TRBJ2-7, with a tentative D call TRBD2 (5 bases). This CDR3 has 14 residues. V lost 3 bases to trimming and J lost 3 bases, with 15 bases between them. From germline, CDR1 is GTSNPN and CDR2 SVGIG (reference sequence).

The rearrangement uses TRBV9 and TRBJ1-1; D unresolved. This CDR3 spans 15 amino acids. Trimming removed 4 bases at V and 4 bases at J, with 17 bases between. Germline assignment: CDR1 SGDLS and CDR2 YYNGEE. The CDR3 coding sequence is TGTGCCAGCAGCCCACATGAGGGTTTGGTCACTGAAGCTTTCTTT. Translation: CASSPHEGLVTEAFF. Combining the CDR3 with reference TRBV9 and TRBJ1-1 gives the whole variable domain DSGVTQTPKHLITATGQRVTLRCSPRSGDLSVYWYQQSLDQGLQFLIQYYNGEERAKGNILERFSAQQFPDLHSELNLSSLELGDSALYFCASSPHEGLVTEAFFGQGTRLTVV.

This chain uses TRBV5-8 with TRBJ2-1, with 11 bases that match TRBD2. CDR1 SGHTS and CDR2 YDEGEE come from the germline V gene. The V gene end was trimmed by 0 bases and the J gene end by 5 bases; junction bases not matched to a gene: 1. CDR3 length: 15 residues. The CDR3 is CASSLGLAGNNEQFF. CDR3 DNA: TGTGCCAGCAGCTTGGGACTAGCGGGAAACAATGAGCAGTTCTTC.

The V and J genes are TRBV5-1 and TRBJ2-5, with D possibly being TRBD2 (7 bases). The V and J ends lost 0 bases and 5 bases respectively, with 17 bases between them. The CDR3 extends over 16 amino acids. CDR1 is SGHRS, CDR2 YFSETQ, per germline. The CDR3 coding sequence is TGCGCCAGCAGCTTGGCTCGGGGGGCCCTGGGGGAGACCCAGTACTTC. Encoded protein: CASSLARGALGETQYF.

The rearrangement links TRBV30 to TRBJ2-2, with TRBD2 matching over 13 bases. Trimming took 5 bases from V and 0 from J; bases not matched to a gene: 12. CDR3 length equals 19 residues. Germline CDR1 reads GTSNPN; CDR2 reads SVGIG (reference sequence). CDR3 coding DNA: TGTGCCTGGGTAACTAGCGGGAGGGCCCTCCGCTCGAACACCGGGGAGCTGTTTTTT. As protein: CAWVTSGRALRSNTGELFF.

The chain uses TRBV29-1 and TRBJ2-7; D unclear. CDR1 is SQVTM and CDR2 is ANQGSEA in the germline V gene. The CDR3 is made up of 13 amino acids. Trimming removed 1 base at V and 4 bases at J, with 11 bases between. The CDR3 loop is CSVEVRQKYEQYF. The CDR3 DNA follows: TGCAGCGTTGAAGTGCGGCAGAAATACGAGCAGTACTTC.

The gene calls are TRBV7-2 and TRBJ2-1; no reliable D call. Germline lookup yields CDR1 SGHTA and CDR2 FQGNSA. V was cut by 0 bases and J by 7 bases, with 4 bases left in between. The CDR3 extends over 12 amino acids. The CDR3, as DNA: TGTGCCAGCAGCTTAGCTAATAATGAGCAGTTCTTC. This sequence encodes CASSLANNEQFF. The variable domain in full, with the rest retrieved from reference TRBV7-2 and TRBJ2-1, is GAGVSQSPSNKVTEKGKDVELRCDPISGHTALYWYRQSLGQGLEFLIYFQGNSAPDKSGLPSDRFSAERTGGSVSTLTIQRTQQEDSAVYLCASSLANNEQFFGPGTRLTVL.

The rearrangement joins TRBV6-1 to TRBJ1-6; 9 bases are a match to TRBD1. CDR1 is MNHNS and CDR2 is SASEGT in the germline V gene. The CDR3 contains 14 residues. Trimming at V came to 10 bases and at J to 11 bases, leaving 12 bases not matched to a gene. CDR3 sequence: CATPHGTGSTPLHF. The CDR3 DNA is TGTGCCACCCCTCATGGGACAGGGAGCACACCCCTCCACTTT.

The CDR3 here is CASREAGSSGNEQFF. CDR3 nucleotide sequence: TGTGCCAGCAGGGAAGCGGGGAGCTCCGGCAATGAGCAGTTCTTC. The gene calls are TRBV27 and TRBJ2-1; 7 positions agree with TRBD2. This CDR3 has 15 amino acids. Germline CDR1 reads MNHEY; CDR2 reads SMNVEV (reference sequence). V was pared by 6 bases and J by 6 bases, with 11 bases of the junction left unmatched.

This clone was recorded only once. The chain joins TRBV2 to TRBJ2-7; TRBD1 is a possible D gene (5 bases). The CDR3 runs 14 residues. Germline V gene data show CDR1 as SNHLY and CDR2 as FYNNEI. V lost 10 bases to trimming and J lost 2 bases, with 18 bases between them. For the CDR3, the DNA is TGTGCCACCACCAGGGCCCCTGGACCCTACGAGCAGTACTTC. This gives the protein CATTRAPGPYEQYF.

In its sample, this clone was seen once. The CDR3 DNA reads as TGTGCCTGGAGGGACAGGGGCGATGAAGCTTTCTTT. Amino acid sequence: CAWRDRGDEAFF. This sequence joins TRBV30 and TRBJ1-1, with 9 nucleotides matching TRBD1. With 3 bases clipped from V and 7 bases from J, the junction kept 3 bases outside the gene matches. The CDR3 runs 12 residues. The V gene's germline CDR1 is GTSNPN and CDR2 SVGIG (reference sequence).

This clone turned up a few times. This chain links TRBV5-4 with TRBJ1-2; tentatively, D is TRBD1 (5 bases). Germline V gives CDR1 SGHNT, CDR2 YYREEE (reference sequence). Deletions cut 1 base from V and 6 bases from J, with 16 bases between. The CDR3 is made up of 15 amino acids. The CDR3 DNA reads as TGTGCCAGCAGCTTGCCGTCGGGAGGGGAGCATGGCTACACCTTC. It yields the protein CASSLPSGGEHGYTF.

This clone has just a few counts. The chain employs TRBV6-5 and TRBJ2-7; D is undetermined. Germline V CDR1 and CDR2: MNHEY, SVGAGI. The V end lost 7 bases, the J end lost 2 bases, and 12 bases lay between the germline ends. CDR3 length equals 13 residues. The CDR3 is CASTKQLTYEQYF. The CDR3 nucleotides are TGTGCCAGCACCAAACAGCTGACCTACGAGCAGTACTTC.

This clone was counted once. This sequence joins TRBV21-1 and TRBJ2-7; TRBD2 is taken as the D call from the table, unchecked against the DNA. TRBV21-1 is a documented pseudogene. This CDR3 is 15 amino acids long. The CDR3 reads CARYRGPGPPYEQYF. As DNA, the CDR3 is TGTGCCAGGTACCGAGGGCCAGGACCCCCCTACGAGCAGTACTTC.

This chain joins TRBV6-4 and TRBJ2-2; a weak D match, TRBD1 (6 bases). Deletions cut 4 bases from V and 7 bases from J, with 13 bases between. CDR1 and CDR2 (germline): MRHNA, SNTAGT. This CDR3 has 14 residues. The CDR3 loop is CASSVSGDGGELFF. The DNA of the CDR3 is TGTGCCAGCAGTGTCTCAGGGGATGGCGGGGAGCTGTTTTTT.

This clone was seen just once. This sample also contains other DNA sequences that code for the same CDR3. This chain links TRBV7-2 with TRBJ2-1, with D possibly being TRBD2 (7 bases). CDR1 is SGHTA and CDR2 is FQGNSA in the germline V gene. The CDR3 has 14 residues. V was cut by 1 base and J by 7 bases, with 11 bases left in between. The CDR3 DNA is TGTGCCAGCAGCTTAGTAGGGGGGGGGAATGAGCAGTTCTTC. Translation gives CASSLVGGGNEQFF. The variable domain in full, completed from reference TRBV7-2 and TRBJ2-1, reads GAGVSQSPSNKVTEKGKDVELRCDPISGHTALYWYRQSLGQGLEFLIYFQGNSAPDKSGLPSDRFSAERTGGSVSTLTIQRTQQEDSAVYLCASSLVGGGNEQFFGPGTRLTVL.

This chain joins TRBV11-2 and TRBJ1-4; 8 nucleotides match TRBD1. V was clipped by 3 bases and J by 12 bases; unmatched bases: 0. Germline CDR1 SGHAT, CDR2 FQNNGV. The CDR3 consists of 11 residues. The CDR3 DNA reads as TGTGCCAGCAGCTTGACAGGGGAACTGTTTTTT. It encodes CASSLTGELFF.

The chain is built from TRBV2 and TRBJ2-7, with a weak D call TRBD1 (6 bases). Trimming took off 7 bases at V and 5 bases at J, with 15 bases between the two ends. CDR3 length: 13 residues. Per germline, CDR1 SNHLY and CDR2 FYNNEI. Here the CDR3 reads CASKYQGMNEQYF. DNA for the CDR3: TGTGCCAGCAAGTACCAGGGGATGAACGAGCAGTACTTC. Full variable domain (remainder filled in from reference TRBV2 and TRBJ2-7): EPEVTQTPSHQVTQMGQEVILRCVPISNHLYFYWYRQILGQKVEFLVSFYNNEISEKSEIFDDQFSVERPDGSNFTLKIRSTKLEDSAMYFCASKYQGMNEQYFGPGTRLTVT.

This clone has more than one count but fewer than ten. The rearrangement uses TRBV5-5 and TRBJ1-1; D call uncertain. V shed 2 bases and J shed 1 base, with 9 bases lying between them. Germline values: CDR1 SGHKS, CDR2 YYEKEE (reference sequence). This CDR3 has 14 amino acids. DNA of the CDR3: TGTGCCAGCAGCTTACAAGTCTCGAACACTGAAGCTTTCTTT. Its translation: CASSLQVSNTEAFF.

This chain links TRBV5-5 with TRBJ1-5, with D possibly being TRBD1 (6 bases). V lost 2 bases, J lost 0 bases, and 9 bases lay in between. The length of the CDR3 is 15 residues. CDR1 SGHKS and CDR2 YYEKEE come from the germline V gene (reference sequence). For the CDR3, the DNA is TGTGCCAGCAGCTTTTCAGGGGTTAGCAATCAGCCCCAGCATTTT. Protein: CASSFSGVSNQPQHF.

CDR3 DNA sequence: TGTGCCAGTAGTATAGGGTACAGAACTGAAGCTTTCTTT. It codes for CASSIGYRTEAFF. The chain couples TRBV19 to TRBJ1-1; D is unclear. The CDR3 length is 13 residues. V dropped 1 base and J dropped 5 bases, with 8 bases sitting between them. Germline CDR1 reads LNHDA; CDR2 reads SQIVND (reference sequence).

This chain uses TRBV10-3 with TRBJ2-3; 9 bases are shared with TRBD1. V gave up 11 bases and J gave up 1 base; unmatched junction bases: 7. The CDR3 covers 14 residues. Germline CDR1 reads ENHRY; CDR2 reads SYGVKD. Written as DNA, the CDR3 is TGTGCCTCCGGGGACAGGGCTCGCACAGATACGCAGTATTTT. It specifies CASGDRARTDTQYF.

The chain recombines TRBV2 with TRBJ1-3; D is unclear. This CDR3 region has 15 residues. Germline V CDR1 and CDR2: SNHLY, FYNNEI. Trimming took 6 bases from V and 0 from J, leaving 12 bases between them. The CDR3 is CASSPMGSSGNTIYF. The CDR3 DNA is TGTGCCAGCAGCCCGATGGGGAGCTCTGGAAACACCATATATTTT.